Listed here are 29 T cell receptor beta chains from one sample, sequenced in a study of blood T cell repertoires in COVID-19. TCRdb keeps only in-frame clones here, not all; method: immunoSEQ multiplex PCR. Of approximately 240,000 clones in the sample, approximately 86% were seen once. Sequencing used peripheral blood. These receptors were taken from a human donor in a cohort sampled during active COVID-19.

This clone was seen a few times. As DNA, the CDR3 is TGTGCCAGTAGTCCCGGGACAGCCTTTAGGGAACAGCCCCAGCATTTT. It encodes CASSPGTAFREQPQHF. This sequence joins TRBV19 and TRBJ1-5; TRBD1 agrees at 7 bases. This CDR3 has 16 residues. J lost 7 bases, V lost 5 bases, and 14 bases had no gene match. Germline V gene sequence: CDR1 LNHDA, CDR2 SQIVND (reference sequence).

The chain links TRBV5-1 to TRBJ2-1; 7 positions agree with TRBD1. The CDR3 loop spans 15 amino acids. V lost 2 bases and J lost 0; bases outside the gene matches: 2. The germline gives CDR1 SGHRS, CDR2 YFSETQ. The CDR3 here is CASSFRDSSYNEQFF. CDR3 bases: TGCGCCAGCAGCTTCCGGGACAGCTCCTACAATGAGCAGTTCTTC.

This chain uses TRBV12-3 or TRBV12-4 with TRBJ2-5; tentatively, D is TRBD2 (6 bases). Trimming pared 6 bases from V and 5 bases from J, leaving 13 bases between. The CDR3 is made up of 13 amino acids. The CDR3, as DNA: TGTGCCAGCAGCTCCCTGAGCGGGGAGACCCAGTACTTC. It yields the protein CASSSLSGETQYF.

V and J are TRBV18 and TRBJ2-3; maybe TRBD1 (6 bases). The ends were cut back, 0 bases at V and 5 bases at J, with 9 bases in the middle. The CDR3 extends over 14 amino acids. The V gene's germline CDR1 is KGHSH and CDR2 LQKENI. The CDR3, as DNA: TGTGCCAGCTCACCACCCAGGGGAATAGATACGCAGTATTTT. Amino acid sequence: CASSPPRGIDTQYF.

The chain links TRBV7-9 to TRBJ2-2, with 15 bases aligning to TRBD2. V lost 5 bases to trimming and J lost 6 bases; unmatched junction nucleotides: 13. This CDR3 comprises 19 residues. CDR1 SEHNR and CDR2 FQNEAQ come from the germline V gene (reference sequence). The CDR3 DNA reads as TGTGCCAGCAGCCTACCTCCGGGACTAGCGGGGGGTCTTCCCGGGGAGCTGTTTTTT. Its translation is CASSLPPGLAGGLPGELFF.

The V gene is TRBV10-3, the J gene TRBJ2-3; 7 nucleotides line up with TRBD1. CDR3 size: 15 residues. V dropped 6 bases and J dropped 6; count of bases not matched to a gene: 12. Germline CDR1 and CDR2: ENHRY and SYGVKD. The CDR3 reads CAISQGVQGQDTQYF. The CDR3 nucleotides are TGTGCCATCAGCCAGGGGGTACAGGGTCAGGATACGCAGTATTTT.

V and J are TRBV6-4 and TRBJ2-3; 16 nucleotides line up with TRBD2. The CDR3 loop spans 16 amino acids. Germline lookup yields CDR1 MRHNA and CDR2 SNTAGT. J gave up 4 bases and V 5 bases, and 3 bases lay outside the gene matches. CDR3 residues: CASSPGLAGGPDTQYF. DNA for the CDR3: TGTGCCAGCAGTCCGGGACTAGCGGGAGGGCCAGATACGCAGTATTTT.

This clone appeared a few times. The chain combines TRBV6-6 with TRBJ1-4; possibly TRBD1 for D (6 bases). Trimming cost V 3 bases and J 5 bases, with 10 bases left between them. The CDR3 has 14 residues. Germline lookup yields CDR1 MNHNY and CDR2 SVGAGI (reference sequence). The CDR3 here is CASSYGQLNEKLFF. CDR3 nucleotides: TGTGCCAGCAGTTATGGACAGCTCAATGAAAAACTGTTTTTT.

The gene calls are TRBV2 and TRBJ1-6; D gene uncertain. Germline V gene lookup returns CDR1 SNHLY and CDR2 FYNNEI. The CDR3 runs to 14 residues. Trimming took off 2 bases at V and 5 bases at J, with 7 bases between the two ends. CDR3 sequence: CASSETYDNSPLHF. The CDR3 coding sequence is TGTGCCAGCAGTGAAACTTACGATAATTCACCCCTCCACTTT.

V usage is TRBV2 and J usage is TRBJ1-2; 8 nucleotides agree with TRBD1. The CDR3 loop spans 14 amino acids. J was trimmed by 7 bases and V by 8 bases; bases with no gene match: 12. CDR1 SNHLY and CDR2 FYNNEI come from the germline V gene. Here the CDR3 reads CASGPGDRFFGYTF. In nucleotides, the CDR3 is TGTGCCAGCGGGCCGGGGGACAGGTTTTTTGGCTACACCTTC.

The chain employs TRBV5-1 and TRBJ1-5; TRBD1 might be the D (5 bases). The CDR3 has 14 amino acids. Germline V gives CDR1 SGHRS, CDR2 YFSETQ. The V end was cut by 1 base, the J end by 2 bases, with 7 bases between. The CDR3 reads CASSLIGGNQPQHF. As DNA, the CDR3 is TGCGCCAGCAGCTTGATAGGGGGCAATCAGCCCCAGCATTTT.

The J gene is TRBJ1-5, the V gene TRBV28, with D perhaps matching TRBD1 (5 bases). Trimming took 3 bases from V and 3 from J, leaving 12 bases between them. Germline V CDR1 and CDR2: MDHEN, SYDVKM. CDR3 length: 15 residues. The CDR3 loop reads CASSFGGTNNQPQHF. The DNA for the CDR3 is TGTGCCAGCAGTTTTGGCGGGACTAACAATCAGCCCCAGCATTTT.

The V and J genes are TRBV9 and TRBJ2-1; TRBD2 aligns across 12 bases. This CDR3 has 16 residues. V dropped 2 bases and J dropped 7; count of bases not matched to a gene: 7. Germline loops: CDR1 SGDLS, CDR2 YYNGEE. The CDR3 is CASSVELAGGGNEQFF. Written as DNA, the CDR3 is TGTGCCAGCAGCGTCGAACTAGCGGGAGGAGGAAATGAGCAGTTCTTC.

CDR3 amino acids: CASRIQGFTGELFF. The CDR3 DNA is TGTGCCAGCAGAATCCAGGGGTTCACCGGGGAGCTGTTTTTT. The chain recombines TRBV28 with TRBJ2-2; D is possibly TRBD1 (6 bases). The CDR3 has 14 amino acids. CDR1 and CDR2 (germline): MDHEN, SYDVKM. Between the trimmed V and J ends, which lost 6 bases and 4 bases, there was a span of 12 bases.

V gene TRBV7-9 combines with J gene TRBJ2-5; 9 bases match TRBD1. This CDR3 region has 17 residues. Germline V gene sequence: CDR1 SEHNR, CDR2 FQNEAQ (reference sequence). V lost 1 base to trimming and J lost 2 bases; unmatched junction nucleotides: 8. The CDR3 nucleotides read TGTGCCAGCAGCTTAGACTTGGGGGGACAGGGACAAGAGACCCAGTACTTC. Its translation is CASSLDLGGQGQETQYF.

The V call is TRBV7-9, the J call TRBJ2-1; D possibly corresponds to TRBD2 (6 bases). The CDR3 length is 18 residues. Germline loops: CDR1 SEHNR, CDR2 FQNEAQ (reference sequence). The V and J ends lost 5 bases and 2 bases respectively, with 22 bases between them. The CDR3 sequence is CASSPKSPGGSTYNEQFF. CDR3 nucleotides: TGTGCCAGCAGCCCAAAATCGCCCGGGGGAAGTACCTACAATGAGCAGTTCTTC.

The genes are TRBV7-2 and TRBJ1-1, with TRBD1 as a possible D gene (6 bases). V lost 2 bases, J lost 1 base, and 11 bases lay in between. The V gene's germline CDR1 is SGHTA and CDR2 FQGNSA. CDR3 length: 15 amino acids. CDR3: CASSLFGGRNTEAFF. The CDR3 nucleotides are TGTGCCAGCAGCTTATTTGGGGGCAGGAACACTGAAGCTTTCTTT. Filled out from reference TRBV7-2 and TRBJ1-1, the complete variable domain reads GAGVSQSPSNKVTEKGKDVELRCDPISGHTALYWYRQSLGQGLEFLIYFQGNSAPDKSGLPSDRFSAERTGGSVSTLTIQRTQQEDSAVYLCASSLFGGRNTEAFFGQGTRLTVV.

This chain joins TRBV29-1 and TRBJ2-7; 9 positions agree with TRBD2. This CDR3 has 13 residues. The ends lost 4 bases at V and 3 bases at J; junction bases unmatched: 4. Germline-derived CDR1 and CDR2 are SQVTM and ANQGSEA. The CDR3 region has the DNA TGCAGCGTTGCTGGACTAGCGATCTACGAGCAGTACTTC. It translates to CSVAGLAIYEQYF.

The chain links TRBV7-9 to TRBJ1-4; D unclear. Germline loops: CDR1 SEHNR, CDR2 FQNEAQ (reference sequence). The CDR3 totals 13 residues. Between the trimmed V and J ends, which lost 2 bases and 8 bases, there was a span of 9 bases. The CDR3 spells CASSLLIGEKLFF. The CDR3 DNA reads as TGTGCCAGCAGCTTACTCATCGGGGAAAAACTGTTTTTT.

The chain carries TRBV10-2 and TRBJ1-1, with 9 bases aligning to TRBD1. J was trimmed by 4 bases and V by 2 bases; bases with no gene match: 8. Germline V gives CDR1 WSHSY, CDR2 SAAADI. The CDR3 runs 16 residues. For the CDR3, the DNA is TGCGCCAGCAGTGAGCCTGGACAGGGGCCGGGCACTGAAGCTTTCTTT. Translation: CASSEPGQGPGTEAFF.

The genes are TRBV7-2 and TRBJ1-3; TRBD1 might be the D (5 bases). Trimming left V 2 bases short and J 0 bases short, with 11 bases between. Germline CDR1 is SGHTA and CDR2 is FQGNSA. This CDR3 is 16 amino acids long. The CDR3 DNA reads as TGTGCCAGCAGCTTACAGGGCCCTTCCTCTGGAAACACCATATATTTT. Its protein is CASSLQGPSSGNTIYF.

The gene calls are TRBV9 and TRBJ2-1, with TRBD2 matching over 12 bases. Germline assignment: CDR1 SGDLS and CDR2 YYNGEE. CDR3 size: 16 residues. V lost 1 base to trimming and J lost 4 bases; unmatched junction nucleotides: 3. The CDR3 DNA reads TGTGCCAGCAGCGTACTAGCGGGGGGGCCGTACAATGAGCAGTTCTTC. Translating it yields CASSVLAGGPYNEQFF.

This chain joins TRBV6-6 and TRBJ1-2; the match to TRBD1 covers 7 bases. Germline lookup yields CDR1 MNHNY and CDR2 SVGAGI (reference sequence). V trimming: 0 bases; J trimming: 4 bases; junction bases outside the gene matches: 2. The CDR3 sequence is 14 residues long. CDR3 in amino acids: CASSYSGTAYGYTF. DNA for the CDR3: TGTGCCAGCAGTTACTCCGGGACAGCCTATGGCTACACCTTC.

V and J are TRBV27 and TRBJ2-1; TRBD2 aligns across 8 bases. V dropped 6 bases and J dropped 0; count of bases not matched to a gene: 4. This CDR3 spans 15 amino acids. In germline, CDR1 is MNHEY, CDR2 SMNVEV (reference sequence). CDR3 sequence reads: CASRPGLGSYNEQFF. CDR3 DNA sequence: TGTGCCAGCAGACCGGGACTAGGCTCCTACAATGAGCAGTTCTTC.

This chain uses TRBV30 with TRBJ2-7; 9 bases align to TRBD1. Germline loops: CDR1 GTSNPN, CDR2 SVGIG (reference sequence). V shed 0 bases and J 7 bases; nucleotides not matched to a gene: 10. The CDR3 has 15 amino acids. DNA for the CDR3: TGTGCCTGGAGTGTACCAGGACAGGGGATTGGGGAGCAGTACTTC. It is translated as CAWSVPGQGIGEQYF.

V and J are TRBV6-5 and TRBJ2-3; tentatively, D is TRBD2 (7 bases). CDR1 is MNHEY, CDR2 SVGAGI, per germline. The CDR3 is 15 amino acids. Trimming cost V 6 bases and J 1 base, with 14 bases left between them. This CDR3 is CASRGWGGRTDTQYF. As DNA, the CDR3 is TGTGCCAGCAGGGGGTGGGGGGGCCGCACAGATACGCAGTATTTT.

The chain is built from TRBV24-1 and TRBJ2-2; D remains ambiguous. This CDR3 is 16 amino acids long. The germline V gene has CDR1 KGHDR and CDR2 SFDVKD. V lost 3 bases, J lost 3 bases, and 13 bases lay in between. CDR3 coding DNA: TGTGCCACCAGTGATCCAATCCGACGGGACACCGGGGAGCTGTTTTTT. It is translated as CATSDPIRRDTGELFF.

V usage is TRBV11-2 and J usage is TRBJ1-2, with D possibly TRBD1 on 5 matching bases. This CDR3 spans 15 amino acids. CDR1 is SGHAT, CDR2 FQNNGV, per germline. Trimming stripped 3 bases from V and 4 bases from J, with 15 bases between. In nucleotides, the CDR3 is TGTGCCAGCAGCTTCCCGGCTTGGGGGGTCTATGGCTACACCTTC. This codes for CASSFPAWGVYGYTF.

There are a few counts of this clone. The chain has TRBV19 and TRBJ1-2, with D unresolved. V was shortened by 4 bases and J by 8 bases, with 20 bases between the two germline ends. CDR1 is LNHDA, CDR2 SQIVND, per germline (reference sequence). The length of the CDR3 is 15 residues. CDR3 protein: CASSNGLIFYGGYTF. The CDR3 nucleotides read TGTGCCAGTAGTAATGGGCTAATATTCTATGGCGGCTACACCTTC. Based on the CDR3 plus reference TRBV19 and TRBJ1-2, the full variable domain is DGGITQSPKYLFRKEGQNVTLSCEQNLNHDAMYWYRQDPGQGLRLIYYSQIVNDFQKGDIAEGYSVSREKKESFPLTVTSAQKNPTAFYLCASSNGLIFYGGYTFGSGTRLTVV.